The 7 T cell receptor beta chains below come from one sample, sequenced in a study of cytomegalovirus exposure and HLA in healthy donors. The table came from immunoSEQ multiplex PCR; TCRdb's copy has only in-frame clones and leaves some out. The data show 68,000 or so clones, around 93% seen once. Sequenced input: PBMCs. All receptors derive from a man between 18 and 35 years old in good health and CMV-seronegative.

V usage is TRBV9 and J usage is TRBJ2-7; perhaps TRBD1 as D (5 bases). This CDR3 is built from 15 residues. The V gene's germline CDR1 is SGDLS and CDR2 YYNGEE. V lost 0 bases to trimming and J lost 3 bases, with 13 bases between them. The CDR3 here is CASSVGKGADYEQYF. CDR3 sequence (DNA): TGTGCCAGCAGCGTAGGGAAAGGGGCAGACTACGAGCAGTACTTC.

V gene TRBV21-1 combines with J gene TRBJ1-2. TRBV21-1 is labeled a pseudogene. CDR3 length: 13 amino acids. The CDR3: CASSTNGYYGYTF. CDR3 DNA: TGTGCCAGCAGCACGAATGGATACTATGGCTATACCTTC.

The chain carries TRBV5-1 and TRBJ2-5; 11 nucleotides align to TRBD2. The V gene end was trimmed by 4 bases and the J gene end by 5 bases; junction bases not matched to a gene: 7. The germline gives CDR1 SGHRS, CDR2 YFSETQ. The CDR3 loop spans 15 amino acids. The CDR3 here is CASSPGLAGGETQYF. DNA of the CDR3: TGCGCCAGCAGCCCCGGGCTAGCGGGAGGTGAGACCCAGTACTTC.

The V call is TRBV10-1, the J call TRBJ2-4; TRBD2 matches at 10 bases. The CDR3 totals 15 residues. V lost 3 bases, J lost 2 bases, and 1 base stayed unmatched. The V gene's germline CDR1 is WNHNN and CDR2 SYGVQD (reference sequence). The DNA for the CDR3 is TGCGCCAGCAGTGAACTAGCGGGAACCAAAAACATTCAGTACTTC. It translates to CASSELAGTKNIQYF.

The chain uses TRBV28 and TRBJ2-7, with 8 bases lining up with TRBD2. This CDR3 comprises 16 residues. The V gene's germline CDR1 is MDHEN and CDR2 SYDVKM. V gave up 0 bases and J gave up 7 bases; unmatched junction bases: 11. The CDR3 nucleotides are TGTGCCAGCAGTTTATGGGCTCTGTCGGGAGGGAGGGAGCAGTACTTC. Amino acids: CASSLWALSGGREQYF.

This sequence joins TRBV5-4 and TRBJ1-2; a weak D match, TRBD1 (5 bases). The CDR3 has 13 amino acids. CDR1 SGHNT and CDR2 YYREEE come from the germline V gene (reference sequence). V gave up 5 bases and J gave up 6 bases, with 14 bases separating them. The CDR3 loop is CASSFAGLHGYTF. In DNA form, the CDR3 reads TGTGCCAGCAGTTTTGCAGGGCTCCATGGCTACACCTTC.

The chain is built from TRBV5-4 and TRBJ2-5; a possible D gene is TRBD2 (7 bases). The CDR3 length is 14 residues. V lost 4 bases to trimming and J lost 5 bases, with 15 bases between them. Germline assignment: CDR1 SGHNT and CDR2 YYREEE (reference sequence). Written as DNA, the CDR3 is TGTGCCAGCAGCCTCCACGCGGGGGCGGAGACCCAGTACTTC. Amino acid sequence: CASSLHAGAETQYF.